This TCR beta chain was sequenced during a study of PD-1 blockade in mismatch repair-deficient tumors. Broader study findings: After pembrolizumab, tumor-resident clones rose rapidly, then generally contracted before radiologic responses.

The CDR3 runs to 15 residues. Between the trimmed V and J ends, which lost 4 bases and 6 bases, there was a span of 18 bases. CDR1 SGHRS and CDR2 YFSETQ come from the germline V gene. In this sample, this clone turned up a few times. Its specificity is unknown. Sequenced by immunoSEQ multiplex PCR; TCRdb stores in-frame clones only, minus some. The table includes 65,000 to 80,000 clones, approximately 80% detected once. A few pembrolizumab responders had their TCRs sequenced. The receptor comes from an adult with mismatch repair-deficient cancer. The sequenced sample was peripheral blood, obtained 2 weeks after starting pembrolizumab. The V and J genes are TRBV5-1 and TRBJ2-3; D might be TRBD1 or TRBD2, each matching 6 bases. The CDR3 protein is CASSRNGGGSDTQYF. The CDR3 bases are TGCGCCAGCAGCCGAAATGGAGGGGGTTCCGATACGCAGTATTTT.